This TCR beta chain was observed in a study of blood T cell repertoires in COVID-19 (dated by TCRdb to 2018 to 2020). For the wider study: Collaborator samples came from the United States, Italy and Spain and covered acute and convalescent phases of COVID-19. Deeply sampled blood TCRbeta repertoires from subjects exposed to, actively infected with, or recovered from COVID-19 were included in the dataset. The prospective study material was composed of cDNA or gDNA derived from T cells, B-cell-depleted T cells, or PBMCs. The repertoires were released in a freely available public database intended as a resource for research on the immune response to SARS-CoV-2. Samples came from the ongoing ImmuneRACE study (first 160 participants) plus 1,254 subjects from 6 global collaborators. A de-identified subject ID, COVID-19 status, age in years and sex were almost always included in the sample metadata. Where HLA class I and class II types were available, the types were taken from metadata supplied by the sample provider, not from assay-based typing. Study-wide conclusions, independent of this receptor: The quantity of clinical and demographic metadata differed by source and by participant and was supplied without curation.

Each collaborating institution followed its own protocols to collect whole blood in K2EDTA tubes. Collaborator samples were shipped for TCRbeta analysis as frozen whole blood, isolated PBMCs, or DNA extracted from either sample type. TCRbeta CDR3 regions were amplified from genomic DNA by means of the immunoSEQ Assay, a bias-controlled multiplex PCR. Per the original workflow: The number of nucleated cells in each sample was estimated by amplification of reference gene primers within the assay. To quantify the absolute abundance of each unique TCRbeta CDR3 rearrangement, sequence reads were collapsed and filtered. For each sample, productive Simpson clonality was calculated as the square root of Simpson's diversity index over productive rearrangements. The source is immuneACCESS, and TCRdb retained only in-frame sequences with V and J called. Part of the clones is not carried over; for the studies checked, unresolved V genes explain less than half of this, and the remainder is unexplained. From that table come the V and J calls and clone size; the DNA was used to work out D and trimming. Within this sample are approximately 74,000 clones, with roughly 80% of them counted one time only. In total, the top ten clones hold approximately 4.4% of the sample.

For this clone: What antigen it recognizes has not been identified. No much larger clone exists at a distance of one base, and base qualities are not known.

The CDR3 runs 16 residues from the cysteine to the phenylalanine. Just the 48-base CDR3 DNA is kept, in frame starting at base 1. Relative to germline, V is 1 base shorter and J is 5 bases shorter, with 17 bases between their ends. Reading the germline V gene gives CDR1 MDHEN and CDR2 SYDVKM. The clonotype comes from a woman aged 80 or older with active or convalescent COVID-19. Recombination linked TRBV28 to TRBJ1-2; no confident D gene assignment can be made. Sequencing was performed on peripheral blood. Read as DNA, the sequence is TGTGCCAGCAGTTTATCAGGTGGAAACACACATTATGGCTACACCTTC. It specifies CASSLSGGNTHYGYTF.